Shown below are 9 T cell receptor beta chains from a single sample sequenced in a study of blood T cell repertoires in COVID-19. TCRdb's table, derived via immunoSEQ multiplex PCR, lists solely in-frame clones and lacks some. The profile shows more than 95,000 clones, about 82% of them singletons. The sample consisted of peripheral blood. Receptors originate from a human donor in a cohort sampled during active COVID-19.

The V and J genes are TRBV27 and TRBJ2-1, with D possibly TRBD1 on 6 matching bases. This CDR3 comprises 15 residues. V was trimmed by 2 bases and J by 4 bases, leaving 12 bases between them. The germline CDR1 and CDR2 sequences are MNHEY and SMNVEV (reference sequence). CDR3 DNA sequence: TGTGCCAGCAGTTTAGAGGGGGTGGGTTACAATGAGCAGTTCTTC. It codes for CASSLEGVGYNEQFF.

The chain employs TRBV6-5 and TRBJ2-7; 10 bases align to TRBD2. Germline CDR1 reads MNHEY; CDR2 reads SVGAGI. The ends lost 6 bases at V and 3 bases at J; junction bases unmatched: 8. CDR3 size: 15 residues. The CDR3, as DNA: TGTGCCAGCAGCTCTAGACTAGCGGGCAGCTACGAGCAGTACTTC. Its protein is CASSSRLAGSYEQYF.

Points on this clone: Since no conserved phenylalanine or tryptophan closes the CDR3, a read error is the likely cause. It is unclear where the CDR3 begins or ends on the DNA, so no DNA is shown, and the CDR3 is as TCRdb lists it. The CDR3 sequence: CASSKGGPESDRGRHQLWI. V and J are TRBV21-1 and TRBJ1-2; the D call of TRBD1 is as the table states it, not checked on the DNA. TRBV21-1 is a listed pseudogene. The CDR3 region is 19 residues in length, termini included.

The J gene is TRBJ2-7, the V gene TRBV28; 7 nucleotides agree with TRBD2. The CDR3 consists of 14 residues. The germline V gene has CDR1 MDHEN and CDR2 SYDVKM. After removal of 8 bases from V and 8 bases from J, the junction contained 15 bases not matched to a gene. For the CDR3, the DNA is TGTGCCAGCCGCGAGGCTAGCGGACGCTATCAGCAGTACTTC. It codes for CASREASGRYQQYF.

This clone was seen once. V gene TRBV27 combines with J gene TRBJ1-5, with D possibly matching TRBD1 (6 bases). This CDR3 spans 15 amino acids. Germline assignment: CDR1 MNHEY and CDR2 SMNVEV (reference sequence). Trimming stripped 4 bases from V and 2 bases from J, with 12 bases between. The CDR3 region has the DNA TGTGCCAGCAGTTGGCGGGGGCTGGGCAATCAGCCCCAGCATTTT. Its protein product is CASSWRGLGNQPQHF.

The V gene is TRBV19, the J gene TRBJ1-2, with 8 bases lining up with TRBD1. The junction had 4 bases not matched to a gene; V was cut back by 3 bases and J by 4 bases. The length of the CDR3 is 14 residues. From germline, CDR1 is LNHDA and CDR2 SQIVND (reference sequence). CDR3 region: CASSMGGTGYGYTF. The CDR3, as DNA: TGTGCCAGTAGTATGGGAGGGACAGGCTATGGCTACACCTTC.

The chain couples TRBV18 to TRBJ1-1; a possible D gene is TRBD1 (5 bases). This CDR3 is built from 14 residues. Trimming pared 2 bases from V and 4 bases from J, leaving 11 bases between. Germline CDR1 and CDR2: KGHSH and LQKENI. DNA for the CDR3: TGTGCCAGCTCACCAACGGGGGGATCCACTGAAGCTTTCTTT. Translated, it gives CASSPTGGSTEAFF.

The chain combines TRBV7-8 with TRBJ1-5; TRBD1 is a possible D gene (5 bases). The CDR3 is 16 amino acids. Germline loops: CDR1 SGHVS, CDR2 FQNEAQ. V was shortened by 5 bases and J by 2 bases, with 16 bases between the two germline ends. The CDR3 here is CASSPEKGSGNQPQHF. The DNA for the CDR3 is TGTGCCAGCAGCCCAGAGAAGGGGTCCGGCAATCAGCCCCAGCATTTT. Full variable domain (rest looked up from reference TRBV7-8 and TRBJ1-5): GAGVSQSPRYKVAKRGQDVALRCDPISGHVSLFWYQQALGQGPEFLTYFQNEAQLDKSGLPSDRFFAERPEGSVSTLKIQRTQQEDSAVYLCASSPEKGSGNQPQHFGDGTRLSIL.

There are a few counts of this clone. The chain is built from TRBV11-2 and TRBJ2-2; 8 nucleotides align to TRBD2. CDR3 size: 18 residues. Losses at the gene ends were 2 bases for V and 3 bases for J; bases not matched to a gene: 11. CDR1 and CDR2 (germline): SGHAT, FQNNGV. This chain's CDR3 is CASSLNKAGARDTGELFF. In nucleotides, the CDR3 is TGTGCCAGCAGCTTAAATAAAGCGGGAGCCCGGGACACCGGGGAGCTGTTTTTT.